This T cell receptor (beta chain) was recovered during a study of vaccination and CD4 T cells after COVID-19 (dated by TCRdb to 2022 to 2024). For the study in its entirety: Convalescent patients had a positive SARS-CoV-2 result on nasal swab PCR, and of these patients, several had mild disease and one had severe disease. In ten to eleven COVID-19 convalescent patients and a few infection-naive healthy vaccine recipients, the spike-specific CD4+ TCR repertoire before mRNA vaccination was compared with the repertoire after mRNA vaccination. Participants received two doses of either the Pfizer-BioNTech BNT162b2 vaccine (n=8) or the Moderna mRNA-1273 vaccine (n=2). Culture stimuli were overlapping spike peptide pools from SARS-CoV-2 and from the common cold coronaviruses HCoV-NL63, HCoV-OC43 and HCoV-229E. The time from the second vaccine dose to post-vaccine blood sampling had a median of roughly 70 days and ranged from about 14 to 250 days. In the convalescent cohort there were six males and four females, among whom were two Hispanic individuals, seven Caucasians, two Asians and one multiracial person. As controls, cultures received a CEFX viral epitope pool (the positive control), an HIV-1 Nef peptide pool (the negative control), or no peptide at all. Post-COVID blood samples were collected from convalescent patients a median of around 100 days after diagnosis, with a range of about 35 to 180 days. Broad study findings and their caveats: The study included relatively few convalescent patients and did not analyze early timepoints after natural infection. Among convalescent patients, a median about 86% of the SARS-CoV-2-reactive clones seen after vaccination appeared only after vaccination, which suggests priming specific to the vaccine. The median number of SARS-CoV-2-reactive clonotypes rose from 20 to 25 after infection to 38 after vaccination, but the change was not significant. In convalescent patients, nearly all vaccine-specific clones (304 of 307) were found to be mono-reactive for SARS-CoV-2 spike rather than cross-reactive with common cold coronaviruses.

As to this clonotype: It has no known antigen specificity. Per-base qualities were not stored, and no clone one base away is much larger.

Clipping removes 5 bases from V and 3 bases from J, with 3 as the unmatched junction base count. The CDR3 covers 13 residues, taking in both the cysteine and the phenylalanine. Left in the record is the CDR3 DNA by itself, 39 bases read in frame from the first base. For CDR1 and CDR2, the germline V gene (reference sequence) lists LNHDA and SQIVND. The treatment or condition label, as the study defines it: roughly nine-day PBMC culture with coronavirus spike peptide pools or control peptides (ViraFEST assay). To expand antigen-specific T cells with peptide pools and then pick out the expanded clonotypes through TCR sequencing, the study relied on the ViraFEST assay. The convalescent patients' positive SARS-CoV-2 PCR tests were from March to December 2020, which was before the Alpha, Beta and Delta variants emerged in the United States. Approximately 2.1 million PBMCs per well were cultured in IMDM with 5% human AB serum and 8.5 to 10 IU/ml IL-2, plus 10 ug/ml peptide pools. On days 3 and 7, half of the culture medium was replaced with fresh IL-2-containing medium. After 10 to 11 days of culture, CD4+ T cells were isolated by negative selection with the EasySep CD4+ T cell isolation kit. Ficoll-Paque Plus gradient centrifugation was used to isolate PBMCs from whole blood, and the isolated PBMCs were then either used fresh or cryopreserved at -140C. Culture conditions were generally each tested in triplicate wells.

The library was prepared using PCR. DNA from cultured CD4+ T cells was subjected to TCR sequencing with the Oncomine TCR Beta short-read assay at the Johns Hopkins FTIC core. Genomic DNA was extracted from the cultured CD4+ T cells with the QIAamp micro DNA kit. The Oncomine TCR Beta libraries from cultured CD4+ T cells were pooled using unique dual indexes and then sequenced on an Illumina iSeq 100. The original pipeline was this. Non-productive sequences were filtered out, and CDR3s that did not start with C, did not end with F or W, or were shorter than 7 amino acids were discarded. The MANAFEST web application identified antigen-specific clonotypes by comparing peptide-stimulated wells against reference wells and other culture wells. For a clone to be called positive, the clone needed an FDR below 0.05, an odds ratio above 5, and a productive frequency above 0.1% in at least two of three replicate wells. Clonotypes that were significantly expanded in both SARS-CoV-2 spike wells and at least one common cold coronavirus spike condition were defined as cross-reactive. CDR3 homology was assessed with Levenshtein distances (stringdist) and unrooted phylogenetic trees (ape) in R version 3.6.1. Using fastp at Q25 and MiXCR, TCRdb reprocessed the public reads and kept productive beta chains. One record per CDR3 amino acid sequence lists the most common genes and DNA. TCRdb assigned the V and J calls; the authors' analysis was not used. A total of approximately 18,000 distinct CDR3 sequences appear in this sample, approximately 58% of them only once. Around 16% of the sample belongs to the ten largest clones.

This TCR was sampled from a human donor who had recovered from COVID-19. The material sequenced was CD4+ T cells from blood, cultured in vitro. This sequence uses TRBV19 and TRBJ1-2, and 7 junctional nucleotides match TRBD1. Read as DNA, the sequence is TGTGCCAGTAGTCGGGACAGTCACTATGGCTACACCTTC. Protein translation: CASSRDSHYGYTF.